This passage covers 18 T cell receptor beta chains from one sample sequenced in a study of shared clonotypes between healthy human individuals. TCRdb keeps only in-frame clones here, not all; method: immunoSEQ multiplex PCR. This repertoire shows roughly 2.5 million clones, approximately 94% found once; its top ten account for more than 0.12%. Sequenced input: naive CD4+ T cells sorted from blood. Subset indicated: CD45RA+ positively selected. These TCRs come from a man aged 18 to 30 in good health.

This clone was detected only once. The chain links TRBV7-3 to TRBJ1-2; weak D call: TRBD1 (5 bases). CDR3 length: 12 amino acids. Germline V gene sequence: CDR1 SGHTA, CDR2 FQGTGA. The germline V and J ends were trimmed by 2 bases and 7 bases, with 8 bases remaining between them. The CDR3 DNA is TGTGCCAGCAGCTTACTCGGGGGTGGCTACACCTTC. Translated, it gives CASSLLGGGYTF.

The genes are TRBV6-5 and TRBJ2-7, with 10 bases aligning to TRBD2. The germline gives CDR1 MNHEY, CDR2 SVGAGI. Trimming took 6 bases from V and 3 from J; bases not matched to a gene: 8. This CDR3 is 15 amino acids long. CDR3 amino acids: CASRTGAGGIYEQYF. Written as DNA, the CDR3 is TGTGCCAGCAGAACAGGAGCGGGGGGGATCTACGAGCAGTACTTC.

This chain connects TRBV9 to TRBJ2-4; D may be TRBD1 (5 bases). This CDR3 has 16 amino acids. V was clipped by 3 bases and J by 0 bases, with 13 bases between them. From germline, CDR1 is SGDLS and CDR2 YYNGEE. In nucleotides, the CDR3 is TGTGCCAGCAGCGAAAATCCGACAGTAGCCAAAAACATTCAGTACTTC. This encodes CASSENPTVAKNIQYF. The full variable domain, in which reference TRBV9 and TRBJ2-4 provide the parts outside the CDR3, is DSGVTQTPKHLITATGQRVTLRCSPRSGDLSVYWYQQSLDQGLQFLIQYYNGEERAKGNILERFSAQQFPDLHSELNLSSLELGDSALYFCASSENPTVAKNIQYFGAGTRLSVL.

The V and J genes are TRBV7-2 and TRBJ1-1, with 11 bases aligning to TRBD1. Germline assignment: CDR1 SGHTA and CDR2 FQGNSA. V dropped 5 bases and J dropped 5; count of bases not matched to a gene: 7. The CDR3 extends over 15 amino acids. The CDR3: CASSQWTGGETEAFF. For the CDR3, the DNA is TGTGCCAGCAGCCAATGGACAGGGGGCGAAACTGAAGCTTTCTTT.

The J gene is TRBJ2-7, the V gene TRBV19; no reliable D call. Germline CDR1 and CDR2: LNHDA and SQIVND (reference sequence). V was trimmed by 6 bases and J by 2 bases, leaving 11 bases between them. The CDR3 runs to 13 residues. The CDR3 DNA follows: TGTGCCAGTAGCCTGGGCCACACCTACGAGCAGTACTTC. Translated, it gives CASSLGHTYEQYF.

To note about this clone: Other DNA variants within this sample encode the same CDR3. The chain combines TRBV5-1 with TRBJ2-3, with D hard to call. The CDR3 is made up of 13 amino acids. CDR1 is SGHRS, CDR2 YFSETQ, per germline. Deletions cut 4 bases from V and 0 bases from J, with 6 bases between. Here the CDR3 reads CASSGTSTDTQYF. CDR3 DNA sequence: TGCGCCAGCAGCGGAACTAGCACAGATACGCAGTATTTT.

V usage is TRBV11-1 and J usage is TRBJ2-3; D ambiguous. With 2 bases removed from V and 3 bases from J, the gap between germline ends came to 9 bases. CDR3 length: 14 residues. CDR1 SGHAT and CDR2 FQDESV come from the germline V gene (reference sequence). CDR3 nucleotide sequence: TGTGCCAGCAGCTTACTAGTGAGTACAGATACGCAGTATTTT. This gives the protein CASSLLVSTDTQYF.

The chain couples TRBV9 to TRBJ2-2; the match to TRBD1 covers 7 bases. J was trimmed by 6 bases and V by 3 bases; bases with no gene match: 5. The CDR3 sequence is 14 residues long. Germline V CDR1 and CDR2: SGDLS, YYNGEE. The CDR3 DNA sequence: TGTGCCAGCAGCGGAGGGACAGTTCCCGGGGAGCTGTTTTTT. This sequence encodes CASSGGTVPGELFF.

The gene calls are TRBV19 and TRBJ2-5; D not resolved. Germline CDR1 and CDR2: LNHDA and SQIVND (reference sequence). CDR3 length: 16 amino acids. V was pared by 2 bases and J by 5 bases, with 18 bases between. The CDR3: CASSINPGKKVETQYF. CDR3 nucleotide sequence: TGTGCCAGTAGTATAAACCCTGGGAAGAAGGTTGAGACCCAGTACTTC. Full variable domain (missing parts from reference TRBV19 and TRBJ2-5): DGGITQSPKYLFRKEGQNVTLSCEQNLNHDAMYWYRQDPGQGLRLIYYSQIVNDFQKGDIAEGYSVSREKKESFPLTVTSAQKNPTAFYLCASSINPGKKVETQYFGPGTRLLVL.

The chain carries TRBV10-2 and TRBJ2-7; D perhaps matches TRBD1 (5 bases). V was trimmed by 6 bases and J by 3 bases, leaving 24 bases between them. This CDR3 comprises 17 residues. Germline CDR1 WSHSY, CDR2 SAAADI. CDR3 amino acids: CASSNLDKPPLHYEQYF. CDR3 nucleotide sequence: TGCGCCAGCAGCAACTTGGACAAGCCCCCCTTACACTACGAGCAGTACTTC.

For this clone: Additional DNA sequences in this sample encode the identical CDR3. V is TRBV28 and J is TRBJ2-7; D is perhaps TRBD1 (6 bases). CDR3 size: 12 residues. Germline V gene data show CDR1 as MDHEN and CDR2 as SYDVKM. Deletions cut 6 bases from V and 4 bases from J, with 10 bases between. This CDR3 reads CASSLQGYEQYF. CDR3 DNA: TGTGCCAGCAGCTTACAGGGATACGAGCAGTACTTC.

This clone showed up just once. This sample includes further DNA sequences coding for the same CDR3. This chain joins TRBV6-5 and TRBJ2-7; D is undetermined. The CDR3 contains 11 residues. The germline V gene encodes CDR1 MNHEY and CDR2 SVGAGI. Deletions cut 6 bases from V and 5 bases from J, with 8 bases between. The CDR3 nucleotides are TGTGCCAGCAGCCGCAGAGACGAGCAGTACTTC. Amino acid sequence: CASSRRDEQYF.

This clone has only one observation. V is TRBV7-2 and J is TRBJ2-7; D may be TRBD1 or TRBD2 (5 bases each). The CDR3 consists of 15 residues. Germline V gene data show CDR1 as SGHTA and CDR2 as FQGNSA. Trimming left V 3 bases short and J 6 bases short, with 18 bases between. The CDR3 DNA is TGTGCCAGCAGCTTCGGCGAGGGGCTACTATCCGAGCAGTACTTC. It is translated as CASSFGEGLLSEQYF.

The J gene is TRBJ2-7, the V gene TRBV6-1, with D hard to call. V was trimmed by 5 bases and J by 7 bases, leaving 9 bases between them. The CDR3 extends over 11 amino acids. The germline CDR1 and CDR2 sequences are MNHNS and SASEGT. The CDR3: CASSYLREQYF. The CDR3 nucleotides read TGTGCCAGCAGTTACCTCCGAGAGCAGTACTTC.

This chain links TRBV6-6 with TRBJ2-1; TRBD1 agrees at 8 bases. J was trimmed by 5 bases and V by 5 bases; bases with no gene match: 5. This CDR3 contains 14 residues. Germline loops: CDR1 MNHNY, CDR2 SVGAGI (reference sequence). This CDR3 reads CASSDRGGNNEQFF. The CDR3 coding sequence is TGTGCCAGCAGTGACAGGGGTGGCAACAATGAGCAGTTCTTC.

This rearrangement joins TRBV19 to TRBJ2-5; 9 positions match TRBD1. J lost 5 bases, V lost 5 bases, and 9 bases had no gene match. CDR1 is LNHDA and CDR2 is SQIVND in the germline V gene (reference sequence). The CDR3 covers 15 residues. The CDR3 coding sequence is TGTGCCAGTAGTGCTCGGACAGGGGATGCGGAGACCCAGTACTTC. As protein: CASSARTGDAETQYF.

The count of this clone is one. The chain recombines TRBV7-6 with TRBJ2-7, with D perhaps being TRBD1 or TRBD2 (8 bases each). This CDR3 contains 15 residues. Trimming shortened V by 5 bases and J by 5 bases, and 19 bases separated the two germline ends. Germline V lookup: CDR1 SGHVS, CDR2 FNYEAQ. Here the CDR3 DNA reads TGTGCCAGCAGCCCGGGAGGGACAGGAGGGGACGAGCAGTACTTC. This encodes CASSPGGTGGDEQYF.

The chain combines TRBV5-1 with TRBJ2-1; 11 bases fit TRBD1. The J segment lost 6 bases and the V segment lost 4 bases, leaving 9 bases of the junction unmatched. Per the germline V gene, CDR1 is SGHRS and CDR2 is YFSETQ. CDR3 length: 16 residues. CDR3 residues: CASSIGTGGSGNEQFF. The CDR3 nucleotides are TGCGCCAGCAGCATCGGGACAGGGGGAAGCGGCAATGAGCAGTTCTTC.